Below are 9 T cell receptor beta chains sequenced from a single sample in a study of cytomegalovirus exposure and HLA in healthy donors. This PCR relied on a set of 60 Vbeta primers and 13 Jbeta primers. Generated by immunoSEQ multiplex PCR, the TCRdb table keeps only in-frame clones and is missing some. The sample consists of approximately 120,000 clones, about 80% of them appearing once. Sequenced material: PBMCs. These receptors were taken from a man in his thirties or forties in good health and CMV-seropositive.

The DNA of the CDR3 is TGCAGCGTTGAAGGCCCGGGACTCTCGGGCTATGGCTACACCTTC. It specifies CSVEGPGLSGYGYTF. This chain links TRBV29-1 with TRBJ1-2; D might be TRBD1 (5 bases). In germline, CDR1 is SQVTM, CDR2 ANQGSEA. Deletions cut 1 base from V and 4 bases from J, with 16 bases between. CDR3 length: 15 residues.

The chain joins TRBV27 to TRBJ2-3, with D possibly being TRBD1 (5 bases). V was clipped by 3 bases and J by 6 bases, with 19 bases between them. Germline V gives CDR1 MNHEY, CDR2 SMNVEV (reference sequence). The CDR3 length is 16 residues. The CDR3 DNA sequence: TGTGCCAGCAGTTTTGGGGCAGGGCTTCCTAGGGATACGCAGTATTTT. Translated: CASSFGAGLPRDTQYF.

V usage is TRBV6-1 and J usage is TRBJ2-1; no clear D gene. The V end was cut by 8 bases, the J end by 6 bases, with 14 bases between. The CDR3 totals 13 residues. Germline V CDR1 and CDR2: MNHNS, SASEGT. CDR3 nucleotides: TGTGCCAGCCGACTTTCCCCTTCCAATGAGCAGTTCTTC. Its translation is CASRLSPSNEQFF.

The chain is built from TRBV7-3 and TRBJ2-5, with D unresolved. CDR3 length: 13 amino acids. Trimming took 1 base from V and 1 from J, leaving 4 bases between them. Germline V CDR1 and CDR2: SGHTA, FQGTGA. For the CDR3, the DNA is TGTGCCAGCAGCTTAAACTCCCAAGAGACCCAGTACTTC. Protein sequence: CASSLNSQETQYF.

CDR3 sequence reads: CASSQPDRGEEKLFF. The CDR3 nucleotides are TGTGCCAGCAGCCAACCGGACAGGGGCGAGGAAAAACTGTTTTTT. This chain links TRBV4-2 with TRBJ1-4; 9 positions match TRBD1. The length of the CDR3 is 15 residues. V shed 2 bases and J 8 bases; nucleotides not matched to a gene: 6. From germline, CDR1 is LGHNA and CDR2 YNFKEQ.

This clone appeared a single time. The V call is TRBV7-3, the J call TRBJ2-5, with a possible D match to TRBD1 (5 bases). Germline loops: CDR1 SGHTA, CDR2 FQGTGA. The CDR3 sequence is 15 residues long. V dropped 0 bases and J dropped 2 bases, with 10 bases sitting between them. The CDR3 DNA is TGTGCCAGCAGCTTAACGCCAGGGCTTCAAGAGACCCAGTACTTC. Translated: CASSLTPGLQETQYF.

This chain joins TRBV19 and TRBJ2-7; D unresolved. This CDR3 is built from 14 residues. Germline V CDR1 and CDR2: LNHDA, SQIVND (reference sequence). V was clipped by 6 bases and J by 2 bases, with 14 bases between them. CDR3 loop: CASRSQISAYEQYF. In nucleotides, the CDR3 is TGTGCCAGTAGATCACAGATATCAGCCTACGAGCAGTACTTC.

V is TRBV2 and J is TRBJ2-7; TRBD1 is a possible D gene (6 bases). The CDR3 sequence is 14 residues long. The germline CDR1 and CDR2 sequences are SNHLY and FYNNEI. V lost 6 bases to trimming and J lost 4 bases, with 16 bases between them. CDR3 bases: TGTGCCAGCAGCGTAGTCACAGGGAATTACGAGCAGTACTTC. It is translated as CASSVVTGNYEQYF. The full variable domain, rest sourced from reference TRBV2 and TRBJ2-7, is EPEVTQTPSHQVTQMGQEVILRCVPISNHLYFYWYRQILGQKVEFLVSFYNNEISEKSEIFDDQFSVERPDGSNFTLKIRSTKLEDSAMYFCASSVVTGNYEQYFGPGTRLTVT.

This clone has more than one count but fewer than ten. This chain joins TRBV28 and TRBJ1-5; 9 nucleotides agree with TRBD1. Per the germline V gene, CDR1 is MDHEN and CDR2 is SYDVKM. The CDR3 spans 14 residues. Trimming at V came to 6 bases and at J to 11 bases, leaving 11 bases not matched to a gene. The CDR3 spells CASSPGQGVSAQHF. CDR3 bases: TGTGCCAGCAGCCCGGGACAGGGAGTATCGGCCCAGCATTTT.